These 19 T cell receptor beta chains were sequenced from one sample in a study of cytomegalovirus exposure and HLA in healthy donors. The PCR made use of 60 Vbeta and 13 Jbeta primers. Data came from immunoSEQ multiplex PCR; TCRdb stores just in-frame clones and leaves some out. The sample contains about 240,000 clones, 75% to 85% of which appear only once. The specimen sequenced was PBMCs. These TCRs come from a woman aged 55-69 years in good health and CMV-seropositive.

The chain is built from TRBV7-2 and TRBJ1-4; weak D call: TRBD1 (6 bases). V was pared by 6 bases and J by 2 bases, with 10 bases between. CDR3 length: 14 residues. Germline-derived CDR1 and CDR2 are SGHTA and FQGNSA. DNA of the CDR3: TGTGCCAGCAGTCACAGGGCGACTAATGAAAAACTGTTTTTT. Its translation: CASSHRATNEKLFF.

The CDR3: CASSLERSESTQYF. CDR3 in DNA: TGCGCCAGCAGCTTGGAGAGGTCTGAGAGTACGCAGTATTTT. The chain joins TRBV5-1 to TRBJ2-3; no clear D gene. Germline assignment: CDR1 SGHRS and CDR2 YFSETQ. The CDR3 is 14 amino acids. Trimming pared 0 bases from V and 8 bases from J, leaving 13 bases between.

The V and J genes are TRBV6-6 and TRBJ1-1; no reliable D call. V was shortened by 8 bases and J by 5 bases, with 15 bases between the two germline ends. CDR3 length equals 13 residues. Germline V lookup: CDR1 MNHNY, CDR2 SVGAGI (reference sequence). In DNA, the CDR3 is TGTGCCAGCTCGTGGGGATCGGGAACTGAAGCTTTCTTT. Amino acid sequence: CASSWGSGTEAFF.

The genes are TRBV7-6 and TRBJ2-2; TRBD2 matches at 13 bases. CDR1 is SGHVS and CDR2 is FNYEAQ in the germline V gene. This CDR3 is 16 amino acids long. The J segment lost 6 bases and the V segment lost 4 bases, leaving 5 bases of the junction unmatched. The CDR3 protein is CASSSGLAGDPGELFF. The CDR3 nucleotides are TGTGCCAGCAGCTCCGGACTAGCGGGAGACCCCGGGGAGCTGTTTTTT.

The chain couples TRBV9 to TRBJ1-1; D gene uncertain. V shed 3 bases and J shed 5 bases, with 14 bases lying between them. This CDR3 is built from 14 residues. Germline V CDR1 and CDR2: SGDLS, YYNGEE. The CDR3 spells CASSASWRKTEAFF. For the CDR3, the DNA is TGTGCCAGCAGCGCCAGCTGGAGAAAAACTGAAGCTTTCTTT.

The genes are TRBV13 and TRBJ2-3, with 13 bases identical to TRBD2. V lost 2 bases and J lost 7; bases outside the gene matches: 6. This CDR3 has 16 residues. Germline V gene sequence: CDR1 PRHDT, CDR2 FYEKMQ (reference sequence). CDR3 DNA sequence: TGTGCCAGCAGCTTACGAGGACTAGCGGGAGTGAATACGCAGTATTTT. It yields the protein CASSLRGLAGVNTQYF.

The V call is TRBV5-1, the J call TRBJ1-2; 9 bases match TRBD1. V dropped 4 bases and J dropped 6; count of bases not matched to a gene: 7. This CDR3 has 14 amino acids. CDR1 and CDR2 (germline): SGHRS, YFSETQ. The CDR3 sequence is CASSPPGQGHGYTF. The CDR3, as DNA: TGCGCCAGCAGCCCCCCGGGACAGGGACATGGCTACACCTTC.

This clone was counted only a few times. The chain recombines TRBV5-1 with TRBJ2-6; D gene ambiguous. Per germline, CDR1 SGHRS and CDR2 YFSETQ. The CDR3 sequence is 19 residues long. Trimming pared 1 base from V and 0 bases from J, leaving 17 bases between. The CDR3: CASSLTSFGPSSGANVLTF. The CDR3 DNA reads as TGCGCCAGCAGCTTGACGAGTTTTGGGCCGAGCTCTGGGGCCAACGTCCTGACTTTC. Combining the CDR3 with reference TRBV5-1 and TRBJ2-6 gives the whole variable domain KAGVTQTPRYLIKTRGQQVTLSCSPISGHRSVSWYQQTPGQGLQFLFEYFSETQRNKGNFPGRFSGRQFSNSRSEMNVSTLELGDSALYLCASSLTSFGPSSGANVLTFGAGSRLTVL.

This clone has only one observation. V usage is TRBV9 and J usage is TRBJ1-1; tentatively, D is TRBD1 (5 bases). CDR1 is SGDLS, CDR2 YYNGEE, per germline. Trimming took 0 bases from V and 6 from J, leaving 15 bases between them. CDR3 length equals 15 residues. For the CDR3, the DNA is TGTGCCAGCAGCGTAGACCCAGGGTCGATAGCTGAAGCTTTCTTT. This sequence encodes CASSVDPGSIAEAFF.

The gene calls are TRBV18 and TRBJ2-7; 7 bases map to TRBD1. The CDR3 has 14 residues. V was pared by 6 bases and J by 3 bases, with 8 bases of the junction left unmatched. The germline gives CDR1 KGHSH, CDR2 LQKENI. The CDR3 coding sequence is TGTGCCAGCTCGGCCGGGACAGCCTTCTACGAGCAGTACTTC. The encoded protein is CASSAGTAFYEQYF.

The rearrangement uses TRBV7-8 and TRBJ2-7; 7 nucleotides align to TRBD1. After removal of 3 bases from V and 2 bases from J, the junction contained 13 bases not matched to a gene. The CDR3 is 17 residues long. Germline CDR1 is SGHVS and CDR2 is FQNEAQ. Here the CDR3 DNA reads TGTGCCAGCAGCTTTGGCCAACAGGGGATTGTGACCTACGAGCAGTACTTC. Translated, it gives CASSFGQQGIVTYEQYF.

The chain combines TRBV6-6 with TRBJ1-4; 9 positions match TRBD1. CDR1 and CDR2 (germline): MNHNY, SVGAGI (reference sequence). The CDR3 is 15 amino acids. V shed 6 bases, J shed 8 bases, and the junction held 10 bases outside the gene matches. CDR3 protein: CASSPTGGAGEKLFF. The CDR3, as DNA: TGTGCCAGCAGCCCCACAGGGGGCGCAGGGGAAAAACTGTTTTTT.

This chain joins TRBV15 and TRBJ1-3, with no clear D. Germline assignment: CDR1 LNHNV and CDR2 YYDKDF (reference sequence). CDR3 length equals 12 residues. V was pared by 5 bases and J by 4 bases, with 6 bases between. In DNA, the CDR3 is TGTGCCACCAGCCCTGCGGGAAACACCATATATTTT. Translating gives CATSPAGNTIYF.

The chain employs TRBV7-9 and TRBJ2-7; 8 bases fit TRBD1. CDR1 and CDR2 (germline): SEHNR, FQNEAQ (reference sequence). The J segment lost 6 bases and the V segment lost 5 bases, leaving 3 bases of the junction unmatched. This CDR3 spans 12 amino acids. CDR3 coding DNA: TGTGCCAGCAGCAGGACAGGGTTCGAGCAGTACTTC. Translation: CASSRTGFEQYF. The variable domain in full, completed from reference TRBV7-9 and TRBJ2-7, reads DTGVSQNPRHKITKRGQNVTFRCDPISEHNRLYWYRQTLGQGPEFLTYFQNEAQLEKSRLLSDRFSAERPKGSFSTLEIQRTEQGDSAMYLCASSRTGFEQYFGPGTRLTVT.

The chain combines TRBV7-8 with TRBJ2-5; weak D call: TRBD2 (6 bases). The CDR3 is 13 amino acids. V lost 4 bases and J 3 bases, leaving 9 bases between the germline ends. Per germline, CDR1 SGHVS and CDR2 FQNEAQ. The CDR3 DNA follows: TGTGCCAGCAGCTCCTCTAGCGAAGAGACCCAGTACTTC. Amino acid sequence: CASSSSSEETQYF.

V gene TRBV11-2 combines with J gene TRBJ1-1; a possible D gene is TRBD1 (5 bases). The CDR3 is 14 amino acids. V gave up 1 base and J gave up 1 base, with 7 bases separating them. Germline assignment: CDR1 SGHAT and CDR2 FQNNGV. As DNA, the CDR3 is TGTGCCAGCAGCTTAGCCCAGGGGAACACTGAAGCTTTCTTT. This codes for CASSLAQGNTEAFF.

This clone is a singleton in its sample. The chain joins TRBV6-5 to TRBJ1-1; 8 bases align to TRBD1. CDR1 and CDR2 from the germline V gene are MNHEY and SVGAGI. V was clipped by 8 bases and J by 4 bases; unmatched bases: 9. This CDR3 is built from 14 residues. The CDR3 coding sequence is TGTGCCAGCGGACAGGGTGAGTCGAGCACTGAAGCTTTCTTT. Translating gives CASGQGESSTEAFF.

This chain uses TRBV9 with TRBJ2-3; D is ambiguous. The CDR3 covers 13 residues. The germline V gene encodes CDR1 SGDLS and CDR2 YYNGEE. Trimming pared 4 bases from V and 3 bases from J, leaving 9 bases between. CDR3 region: CASSPSQTDTQYF. CDR3 coding DNA: TGTGCCAGCAGCCCGAGTCAAACAGATACGCAGTATTTT.

The chain carries TRBV6-1 and TRBJ1-5; D is unresolved. This CDR3 is built from 13 residues. The V and J ends lost 7 bases and 3 bases respectively, with 10 bases between them. The germline V gene has CDR1 MNHNS and CDR2 SASEGT. The CDR3 nucleotides read TGTGCCAGCACCCCAGTGGCCAATCAGCCCCAGCATTTT. Residues: CASTPVANQPQHF.